Below, 8 T cell receptor beta chains from the same sample are listed, as sequenced in a study of CD8+ T cells in alopecia areata. Noted treatment: oral pan-JAK inhibitor, 5-10 mg twice daily. cDNA serving as the sequencing template came from extracted, reverse transcribed RNA. Clones were read by immunoSEQ multiplex PCR, and TCRdb kept only the in-frame ones, dropping some. This sample yields about 200,000 clones, of which 64% are seen a single time; roughly 4.2% belongs to the top ten. The sample was CD4+ T cells sorted from blood, taken at week 4, from a patient treated with tofacitinib. These TCRs come from a human donor with alopecia areata.

The chain links TRBV5-6 to TRBJ1-6; maybe TRBD1 (6 bases). Per the germline V gene, CDR1 is SGHDT and CDR2 is YYEEEE. V lost 3 bases and J 7 bases, leaving 14 bases between the germline ends. The CDR3 contains 15 residues. The CDR3 nucleotides read TGTGCCAGCAGCTCACTGGGGCAGGGGAATTCACCCCTCCACTTT. This gives the protein CASSSLGQGNSPLHF.

J is TRBJ1-5 and V is TRBV10-3; possible D gene TRBD1, 5 bases. Germline V lookup: CDR1 ENHRY, CDR2 SYGVKD. The length of the CDR3 is 14 residues. V gave up 6 bases and J gave up 4 bases, with 13 bases separating them. The CDR3 region has the DNA TGTGCCATCAGCTCAGGGTATCAGAATCAGCCCCAGCATTTT. Its protein product is CAISSGYQNQPQHF.

The V gene is TRBV6-6, the J gene TRBJ1-2, with 9 bases fitting TRBD1. Germline V gene sequence: CDR1 MNHNY, CDR2 SVGAGI (reference sequence). The ends lost 2 bases at V and 1 base at J; junction bases unmatched: 2. The CDR3 covers 15 residues. The DNA for the CDR3 is TGTGCCAGCAGTTACCAGGGACAGGGTAACTATGGCTACACCTTC. Its translation is CASSYQGQGNYGYTF.

J is TRBJ1-4 and V is TRBV11-2; 7 positions agree with TRBD1. The V gene end was trimmed by 5 bases and the J gene end by 4 bases; junction bases not matched to a gene: 7. The CDR3 has 15 amino acids. The germline V gene has CDR1 SGHAT and CDR2 FQNNGV. The CDR3 nucleotides read TGTGCCAGCAGCCCATCGACAGGGTTTAATGAAAAACTGTTTTTT. This translates into CASSPSTGFNEKLFF.

The rearrangement uses TRBV6-1 and TRBJ2-2; the D is unclear. Germline CDR1 reads MNHNS; CDR2 reads SASEGT. This CDR3 has 13 amino acids. Trimming took off 2 bases at V and 6 bases at J, with 7 bases between the two ends. This CDR3 reads CASSELGAGELFF. The CDR3 DNA reads as TGTGCCAGCAGTGAACTCGGTGCCGGGGAGCTGTTTTTT.

The chain couples TRBV15 to TRBJ2-6; 7 bases map to TRBD1. Germline CDR1 reads LNHNV; CDR2 reads YYDKDF (reference sequence). J was trimmed by 1 base and V by 7 bases; bases with no gene match: 1. The CDR3 covers 14 residues. DNA of the CDR3: TGTGCCACCAAACAGGGGTCTGGGGCCAACGTCCTGACTTTC. Protein product: CATKQGSGANVLTF.

V gene TRBV2 combines with J gene TRBJ1-6; D is perhaps TRBD1 (5 bases). In germline, CDR1 is SNHLY, CDR2 FYNNEI. V was clipped by 8 bases and J by 13 bases, with 15 bases between them. The CDR3 consists of 12 residues. The CDR3: CASGKGRDPLHF. CDR3 nucleotide sequence: TGTGCCAGCGGCAAGGGAAGGGACCCCCTCCACTTT.

This clone has more than one count but fewer than ten. V usage is TRBV4-1 and J usage is TRBJ2-7; D is perhaps TRBD1 or TRBD2 (6 bases each). The V gene lost 5 bases and the J gene lost 4 bases, with 15 bases spanning the gap. The germline V gene encodes CDR1 MGHRA and CDR2 YSYEKL. The CDR3 has 14 residues. The CDR3 DNA reads as TGCGCCAGCAGCGGTTTGGGGGGCGGGTACGAGCAGTACTTC. As protein: CASSGLGGGYEQYF.